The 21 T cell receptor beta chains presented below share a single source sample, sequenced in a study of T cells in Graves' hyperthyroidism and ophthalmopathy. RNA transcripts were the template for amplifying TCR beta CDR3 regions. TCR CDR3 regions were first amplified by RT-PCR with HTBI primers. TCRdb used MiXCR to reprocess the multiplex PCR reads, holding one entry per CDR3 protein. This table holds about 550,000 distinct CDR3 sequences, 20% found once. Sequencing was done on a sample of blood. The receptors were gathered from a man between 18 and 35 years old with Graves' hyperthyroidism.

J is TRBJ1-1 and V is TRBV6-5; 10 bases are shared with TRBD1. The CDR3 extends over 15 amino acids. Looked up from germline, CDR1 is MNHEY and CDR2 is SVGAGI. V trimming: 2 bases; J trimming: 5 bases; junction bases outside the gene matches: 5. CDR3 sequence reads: CASSYPGQGTTEAFF. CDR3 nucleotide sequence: TGTGCCAGCAGTTACCCGGGACAGGGGACGACTGAAGCTTTCTTT.

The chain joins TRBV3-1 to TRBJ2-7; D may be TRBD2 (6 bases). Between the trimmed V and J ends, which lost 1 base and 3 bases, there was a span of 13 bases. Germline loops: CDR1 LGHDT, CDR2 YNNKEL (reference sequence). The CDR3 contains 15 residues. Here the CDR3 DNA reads TGTGCCAGCAGCCAAGTTGGCGGGGACGGCTACGAGCAGTACTTC. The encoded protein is CASSQVGGDGYEQYF.

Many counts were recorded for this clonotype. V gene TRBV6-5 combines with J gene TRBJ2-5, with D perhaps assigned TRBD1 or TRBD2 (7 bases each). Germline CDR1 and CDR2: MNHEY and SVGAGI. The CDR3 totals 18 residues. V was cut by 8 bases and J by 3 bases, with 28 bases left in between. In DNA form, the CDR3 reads TGTGCCAGCGCAACCCCGGGGGGAATCCAGGGGGGGAAAGAGACCCAGTACTTC. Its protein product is CASATPGGIQGGKETQYF.

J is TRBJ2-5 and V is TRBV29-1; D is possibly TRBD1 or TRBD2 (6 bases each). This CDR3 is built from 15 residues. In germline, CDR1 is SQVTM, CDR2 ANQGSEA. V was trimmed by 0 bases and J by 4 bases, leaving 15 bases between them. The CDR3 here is CSVEDQGRGGETQYF. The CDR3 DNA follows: TGCAGCGTTGAAGATCAGGGCAGGGGAGGAGAGACCCAGTACTTC.

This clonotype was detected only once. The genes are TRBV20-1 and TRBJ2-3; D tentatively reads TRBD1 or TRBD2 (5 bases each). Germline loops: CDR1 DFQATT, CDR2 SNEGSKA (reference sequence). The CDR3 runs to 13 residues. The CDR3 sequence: CRTSEGSTDTQYF. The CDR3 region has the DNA TGCAGGACCTCAGAGGGGAGCACAGATACGCAGTATTTT.

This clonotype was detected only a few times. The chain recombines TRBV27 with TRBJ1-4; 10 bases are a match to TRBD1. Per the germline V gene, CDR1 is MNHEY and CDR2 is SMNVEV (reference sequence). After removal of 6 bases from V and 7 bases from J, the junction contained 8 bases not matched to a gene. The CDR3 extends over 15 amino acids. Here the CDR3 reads CASSPRQGAFEKLFF. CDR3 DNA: TGTGCCAGCAGCCCCCGACAGGGGGCGTTTGAAAAACTGTTTTTT.

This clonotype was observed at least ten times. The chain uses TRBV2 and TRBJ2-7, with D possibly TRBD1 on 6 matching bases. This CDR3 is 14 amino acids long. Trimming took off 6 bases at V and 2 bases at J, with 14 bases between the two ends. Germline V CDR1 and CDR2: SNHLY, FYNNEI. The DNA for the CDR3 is TGTGCCAGCAGAGCGGACAGAATAACCTACGAGCAGTACTTC. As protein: CASRADRITYEQYF.

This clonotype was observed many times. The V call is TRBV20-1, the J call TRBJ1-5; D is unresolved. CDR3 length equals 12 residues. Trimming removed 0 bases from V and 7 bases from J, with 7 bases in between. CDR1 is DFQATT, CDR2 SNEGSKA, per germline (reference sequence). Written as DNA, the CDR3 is TGCAGTGCTAGAGAGGGCGAGCAGCCCCAGCATTTT. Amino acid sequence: CSAREGEQPQHF.

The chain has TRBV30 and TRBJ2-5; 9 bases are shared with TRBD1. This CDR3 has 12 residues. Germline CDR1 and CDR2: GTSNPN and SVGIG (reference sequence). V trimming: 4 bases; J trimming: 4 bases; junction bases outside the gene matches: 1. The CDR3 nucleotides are TGTGCCTGGAACAGGGGGCGAGAGACCCAGTACTTC. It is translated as CAWNRGRETQYF.

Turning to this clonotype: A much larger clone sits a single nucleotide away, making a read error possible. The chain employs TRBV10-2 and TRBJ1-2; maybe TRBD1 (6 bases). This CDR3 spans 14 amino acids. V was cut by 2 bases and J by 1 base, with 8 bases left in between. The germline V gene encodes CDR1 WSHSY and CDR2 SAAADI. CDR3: CASSEGQHNYGYTF. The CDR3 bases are TGCGCCAGCAGTGAGGGACAGCATAACTATGGCTACACCTTC.

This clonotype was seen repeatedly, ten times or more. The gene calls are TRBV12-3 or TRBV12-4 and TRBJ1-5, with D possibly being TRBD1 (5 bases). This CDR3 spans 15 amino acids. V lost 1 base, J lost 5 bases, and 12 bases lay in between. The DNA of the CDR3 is TGTGCCAGCAGTTTAGGTTCGGGGGTACATCAGCCCCAGCATTTT. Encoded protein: CASSLGSGVHQPQHF.

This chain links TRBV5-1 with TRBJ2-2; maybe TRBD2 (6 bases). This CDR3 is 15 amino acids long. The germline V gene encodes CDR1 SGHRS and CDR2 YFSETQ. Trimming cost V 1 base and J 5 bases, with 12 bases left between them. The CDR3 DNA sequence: TGCGCCAGCAGCTTGACGGGAGTGGGGACCGGGGAGCTGTTTTTT. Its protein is CASSLTGVGTGELFF.

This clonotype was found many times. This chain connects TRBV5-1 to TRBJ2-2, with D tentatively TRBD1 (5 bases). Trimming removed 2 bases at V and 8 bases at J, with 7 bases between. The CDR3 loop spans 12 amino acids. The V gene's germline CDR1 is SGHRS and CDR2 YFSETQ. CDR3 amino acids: CASSFRDGELFF. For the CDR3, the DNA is TGCGCCAGCAGCTTCAGGGATGGGGAGCTGTTTTTT.

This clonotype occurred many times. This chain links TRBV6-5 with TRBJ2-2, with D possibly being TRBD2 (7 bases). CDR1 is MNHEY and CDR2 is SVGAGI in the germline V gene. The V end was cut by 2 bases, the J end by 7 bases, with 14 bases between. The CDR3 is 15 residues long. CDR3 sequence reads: CASSYGGGAGGELFF. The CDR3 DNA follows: TGTGCCAGCAGTTACGGAGGGGGGGCTGGCGGGGAGCTGTTTTTT.

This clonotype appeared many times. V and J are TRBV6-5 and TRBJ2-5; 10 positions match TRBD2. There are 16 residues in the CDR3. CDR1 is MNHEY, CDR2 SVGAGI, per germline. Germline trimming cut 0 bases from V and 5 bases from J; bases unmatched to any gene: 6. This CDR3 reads CASSYSLAGAGETQYF. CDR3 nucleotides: TGTGCCAGCAGTTACTCTCTAGCGGGGGCGGGGGAGACCCAGTACTTC.

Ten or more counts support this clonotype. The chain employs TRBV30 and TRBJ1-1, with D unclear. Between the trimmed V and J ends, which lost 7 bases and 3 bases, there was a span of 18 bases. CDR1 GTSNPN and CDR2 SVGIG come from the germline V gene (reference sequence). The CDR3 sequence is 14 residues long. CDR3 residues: CASSPGTEDTEAFF. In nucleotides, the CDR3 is TGTGCCTCGAGCCCGGGAACAGAGGACACTGAAGCTTTCTTT. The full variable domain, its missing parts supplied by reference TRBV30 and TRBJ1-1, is SQTIHQWPATLVQPVGSPLSLECTVEGTSNPNLYWYRQAAGRGLQLLFYSVGIGQISSEVPQNLSASRPQDRQFILSSKKLLLSDSGFYLCASSPGTEDTEAFFGQGTRLTVV.

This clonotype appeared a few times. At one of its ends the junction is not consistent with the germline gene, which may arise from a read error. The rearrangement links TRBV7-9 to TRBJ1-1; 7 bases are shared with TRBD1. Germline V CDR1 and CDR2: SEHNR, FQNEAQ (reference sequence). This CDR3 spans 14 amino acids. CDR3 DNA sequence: TGTGCCAGCAGCTTACAGGGGGTGAACGCTGAAGCTTTCTTT. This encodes CASSLQGVNAEAFF. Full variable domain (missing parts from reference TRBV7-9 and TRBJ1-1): DTGVSQNPRHKITKRGQNVTFRCDPISEHNRLYWYRQTLGQGPEFLTYFQNEAQLEKSRLLSDRFSAERPKGSFSTLEIQRTEQGDSAMYLCASSLQGVNAEAFFGQGTRLTVV.

DNA of the CDR3: TGTGCCAGCCTCGGACAGAAAGATTACGAGCAGTACTTC. Translating gives CASLGQKDYEQYF. The J gene is TRBJ2-7, the V gene TRBV6-1; a weak D match, TRBD1 (6 bases). Trimming cost V 8 bases and J 4 bases, with 15 bases left between them. CDR3 size: 13 residues. CDR1 and CDR2 (germline): MNHNS, SASEGT.

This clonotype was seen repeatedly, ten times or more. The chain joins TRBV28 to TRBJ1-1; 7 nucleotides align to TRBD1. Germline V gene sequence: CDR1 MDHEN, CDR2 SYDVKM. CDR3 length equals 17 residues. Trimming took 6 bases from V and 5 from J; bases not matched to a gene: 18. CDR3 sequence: CASRQPGQGVRQTEAFF. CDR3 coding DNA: TGTGCCAGCAGGCAGCCCGGGCAGGGGGTGAGACAGACTGAAGCTTTCTTT.

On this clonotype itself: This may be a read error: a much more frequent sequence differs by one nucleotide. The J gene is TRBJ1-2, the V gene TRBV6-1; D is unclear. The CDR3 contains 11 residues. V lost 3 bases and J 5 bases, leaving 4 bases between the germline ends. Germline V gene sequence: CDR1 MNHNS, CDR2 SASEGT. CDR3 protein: CASSDEYGYTF. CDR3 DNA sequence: TGTGCCAGCAGTGACGAGTATGGCTACACCTTC.

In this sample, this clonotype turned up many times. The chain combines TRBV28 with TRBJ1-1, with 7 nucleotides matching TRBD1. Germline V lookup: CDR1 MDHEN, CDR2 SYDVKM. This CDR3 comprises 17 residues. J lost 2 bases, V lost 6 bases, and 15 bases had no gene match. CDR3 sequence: CASRQTGRRTINTEAFF. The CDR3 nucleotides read TGTGCCAGCAGACAGACAGGGAGGAGGACGATTAACACTGAAGCTTTCTTT.